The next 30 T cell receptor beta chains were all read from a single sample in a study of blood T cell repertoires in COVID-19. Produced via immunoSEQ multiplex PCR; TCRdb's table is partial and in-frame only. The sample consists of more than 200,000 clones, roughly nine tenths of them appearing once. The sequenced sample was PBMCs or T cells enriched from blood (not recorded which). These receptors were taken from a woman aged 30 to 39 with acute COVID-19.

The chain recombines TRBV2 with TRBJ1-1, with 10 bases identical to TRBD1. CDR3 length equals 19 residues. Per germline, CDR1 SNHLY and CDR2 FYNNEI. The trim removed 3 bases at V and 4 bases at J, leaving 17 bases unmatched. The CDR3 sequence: CASSDGTGVSIRRGTEAFF. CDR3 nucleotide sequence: TGTGCCAGCAGTGACGGGACAGGGGTTAGTATTCGGAGGGGCACTGAAGCTTTCTTT.

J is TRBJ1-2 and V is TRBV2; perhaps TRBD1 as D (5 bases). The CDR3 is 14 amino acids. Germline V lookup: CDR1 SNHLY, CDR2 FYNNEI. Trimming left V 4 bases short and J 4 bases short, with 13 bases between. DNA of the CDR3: TGTGCCAGCAGTGTTGGTGGGGGGACCTATGGCTACACCTTC. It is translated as CASSVGGGTYGYTF.

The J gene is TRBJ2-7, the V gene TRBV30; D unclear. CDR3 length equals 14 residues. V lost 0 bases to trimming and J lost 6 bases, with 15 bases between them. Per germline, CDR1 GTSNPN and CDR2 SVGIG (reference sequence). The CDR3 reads CAWSVFSGYAEQYF. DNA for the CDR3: TGTGCCTGGAGTGTATTCTCCGGGTACGCCGAGCAGTACTTC.

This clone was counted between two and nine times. The CDR3 here is CASSRVREGRHTGELFF. DNA of the CDR3: TGCGCCAGCAGTCGGGTTAGGGAGGGGAGGCACACCGGGGAGCTGTTTTTT. V is TRBV23-1 and J is TRBJ2-2; 7 bases match TRBD2. TRBV23-1 is an ORF for which the function is uncertain. This CDR3 is 17 amino acids long. V trimming: 4 bases; J trimming: 3 bases; junction bases outside the gene matches: 11.

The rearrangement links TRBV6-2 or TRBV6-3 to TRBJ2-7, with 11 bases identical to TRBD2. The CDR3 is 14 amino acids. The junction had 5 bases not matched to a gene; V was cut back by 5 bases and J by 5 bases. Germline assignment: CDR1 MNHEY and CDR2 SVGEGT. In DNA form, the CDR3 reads TGTGCCAGCAGTAATAGCGGGGGGGAACACGAGCAGTACTTC. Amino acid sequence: CASSNSGGEHEQYF.

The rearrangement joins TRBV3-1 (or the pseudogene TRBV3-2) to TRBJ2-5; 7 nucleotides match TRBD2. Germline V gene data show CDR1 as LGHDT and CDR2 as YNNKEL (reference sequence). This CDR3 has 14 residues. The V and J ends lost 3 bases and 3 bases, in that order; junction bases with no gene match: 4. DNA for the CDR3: TGTGCCAGCAGCCATCCGAGCGGGAAAGAGACCCAGTACTTC. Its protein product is CASSHPSGKETQYF.

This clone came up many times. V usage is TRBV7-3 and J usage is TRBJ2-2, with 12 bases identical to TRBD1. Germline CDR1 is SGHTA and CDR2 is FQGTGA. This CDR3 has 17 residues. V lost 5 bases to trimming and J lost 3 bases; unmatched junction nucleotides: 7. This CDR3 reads CASSTGTGGADTGELFF. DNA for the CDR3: TGTGCCAGCAGCACGGGGACAGGGGGCGCGGACACCGGGGAGCTGTTTTTT. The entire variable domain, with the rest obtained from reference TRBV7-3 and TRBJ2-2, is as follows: GAGVSQTPSNKVTEKGKYVELRCDPISGHTALYWYRQSLGQGPEFLIYFQGTGAADDSGLPNDRFFAVRPEGSVSTLKIQRTERGDSAVYLCASSTGTGGADTGELFFGEGSRLTVL.

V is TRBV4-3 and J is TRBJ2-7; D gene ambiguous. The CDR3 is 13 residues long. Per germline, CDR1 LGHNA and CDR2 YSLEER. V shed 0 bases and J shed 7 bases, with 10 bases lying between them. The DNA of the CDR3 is TGCGCCAGCAGCCAAGATCGGTTTGAAGAGCAGTACTTC. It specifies CASSQDRFEEQYF.

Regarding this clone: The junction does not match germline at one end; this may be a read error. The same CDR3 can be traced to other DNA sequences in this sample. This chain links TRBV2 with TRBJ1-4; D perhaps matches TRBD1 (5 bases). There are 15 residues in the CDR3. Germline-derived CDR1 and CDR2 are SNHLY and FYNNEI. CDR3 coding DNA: TGTGCCAGCAGCGAAGACAGAACAACTAATGAAAAACTGTTTTTT. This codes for CASSEDRTTNEKLFF.

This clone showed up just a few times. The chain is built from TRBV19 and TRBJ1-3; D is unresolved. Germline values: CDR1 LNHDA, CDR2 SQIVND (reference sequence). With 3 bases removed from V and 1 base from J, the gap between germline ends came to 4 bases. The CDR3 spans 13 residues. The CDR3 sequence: CASSMASGNTIYF. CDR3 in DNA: TGTGCCAGTAGTATGGCTTCTGGAAACACCATATATTTT.

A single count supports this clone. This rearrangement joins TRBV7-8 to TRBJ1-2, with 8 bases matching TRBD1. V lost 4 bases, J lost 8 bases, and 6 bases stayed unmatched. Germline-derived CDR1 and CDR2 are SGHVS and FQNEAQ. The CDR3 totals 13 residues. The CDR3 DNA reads TGTGCCAGCAGCTCTGGACAGGGCGGCGGCTACACCTTC. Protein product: CASSSGQGGGYTF.

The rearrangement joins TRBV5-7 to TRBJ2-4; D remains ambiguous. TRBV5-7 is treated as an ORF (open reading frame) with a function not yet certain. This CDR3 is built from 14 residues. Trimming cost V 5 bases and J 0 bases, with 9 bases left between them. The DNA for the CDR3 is TGTGCCAGCAGGGTGTGGCTAGCCAAAAACATTCAGTACTTC. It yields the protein CASRVWLAKNIQYF.

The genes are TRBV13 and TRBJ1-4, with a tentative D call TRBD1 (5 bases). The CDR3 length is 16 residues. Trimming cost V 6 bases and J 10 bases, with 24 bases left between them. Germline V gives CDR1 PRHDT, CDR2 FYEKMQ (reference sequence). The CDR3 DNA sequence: TGTGCCAGCAGTCTTAGACTAGGGGATAATTCCGGAAAACTGTTTTTT. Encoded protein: CASSLRLGDNSGKLFF.

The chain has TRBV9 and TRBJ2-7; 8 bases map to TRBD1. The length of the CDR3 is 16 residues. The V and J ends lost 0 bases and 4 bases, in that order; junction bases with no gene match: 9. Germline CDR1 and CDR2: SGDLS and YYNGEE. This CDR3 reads CASSVGPTGGTYEQYF. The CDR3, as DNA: TGTGCCAGCAGCGTAGGCCCAACAGGGGGGACGTACGAGCAGTACTTC.

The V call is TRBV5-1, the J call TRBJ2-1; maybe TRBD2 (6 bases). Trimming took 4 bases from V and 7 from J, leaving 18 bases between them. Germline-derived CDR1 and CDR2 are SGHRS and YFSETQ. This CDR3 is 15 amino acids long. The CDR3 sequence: CASSLVPGTLNEQFF. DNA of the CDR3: TGCGCCAGCAGCCTCGTACCCGGGACTCTTAATGAGCAGTTCTTC.

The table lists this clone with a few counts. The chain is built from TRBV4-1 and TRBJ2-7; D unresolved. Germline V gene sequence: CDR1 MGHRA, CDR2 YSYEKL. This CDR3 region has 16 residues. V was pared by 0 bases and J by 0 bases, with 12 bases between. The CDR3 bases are TGCGCCAGCAGCCAAGATATCCCCCAGCGCTCCTACGAGCAGTACTTC. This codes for CASSQDIPQRSYEQYF.

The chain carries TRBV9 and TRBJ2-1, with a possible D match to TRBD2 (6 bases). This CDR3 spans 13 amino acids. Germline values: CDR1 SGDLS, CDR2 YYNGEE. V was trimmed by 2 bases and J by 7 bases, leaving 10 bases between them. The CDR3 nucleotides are TGTGCCAGCAGCGTGGGCAGCGGGAATGAGCAGTTCTTC. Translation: CASSVGSGNEQFF.

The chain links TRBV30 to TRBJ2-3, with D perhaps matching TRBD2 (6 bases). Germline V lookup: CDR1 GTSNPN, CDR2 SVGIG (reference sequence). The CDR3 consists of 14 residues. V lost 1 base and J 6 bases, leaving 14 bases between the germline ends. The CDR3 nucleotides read TGTGCCTGGAGTGGAGAGCGGGTTAAGGATACGCAGTATTTT. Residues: CAWSGERVKDTQYF.

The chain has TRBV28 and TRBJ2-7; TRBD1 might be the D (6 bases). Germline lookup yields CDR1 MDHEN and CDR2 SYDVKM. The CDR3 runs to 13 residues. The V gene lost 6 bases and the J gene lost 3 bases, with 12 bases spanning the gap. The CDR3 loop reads CASRLTGIYEQYF. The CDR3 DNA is TGTGCCAGCAGACTGACAGGTATCTACGAGCAGTACTTC.

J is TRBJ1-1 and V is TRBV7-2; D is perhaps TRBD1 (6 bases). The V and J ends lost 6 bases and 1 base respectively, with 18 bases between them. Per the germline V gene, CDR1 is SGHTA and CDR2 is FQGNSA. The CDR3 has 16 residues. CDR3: CASRQGGGRKNTEAFF. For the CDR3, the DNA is TGTGCCAGCAGACAAGGGGGTGGCAGAAAGAACACTGAAGCTTTCTTT.

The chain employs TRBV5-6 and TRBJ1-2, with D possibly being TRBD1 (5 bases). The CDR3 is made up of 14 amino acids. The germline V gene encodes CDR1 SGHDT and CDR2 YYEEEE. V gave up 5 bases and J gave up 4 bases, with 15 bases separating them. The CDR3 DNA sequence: TGTGCCAGCAGTAAGGGACTTCTTGTCTATGGCTACACCTTC. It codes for CASSKGLLVYGYTF.

CDR3 nucleotide sequence: TGTGCCAGCAGCTTAGAATTCGAGGGGGCTACCAAAAACATTCAGTACTTC. As protein: CASSLEFEGATKNIQYF. This sequence joins TRBV11-3 and TRBJ2-4; 7 bases line up with TRBD1. Germline assignment: CDR1 SGHNT and CDR2 YENEEA. The J segment lost 2 bases and the V segment lost 0 bases, leaving 7 bases of the junction unmatched. CDR3 size: 17 residues.

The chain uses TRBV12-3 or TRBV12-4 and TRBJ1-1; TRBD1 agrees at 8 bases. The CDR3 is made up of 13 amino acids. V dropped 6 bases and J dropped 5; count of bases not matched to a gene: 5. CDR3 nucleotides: TGTGCCAGCAGCCGACAGGGGTGGACTGAAGCTTTCTTT. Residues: CASSRQGWTEAFF.

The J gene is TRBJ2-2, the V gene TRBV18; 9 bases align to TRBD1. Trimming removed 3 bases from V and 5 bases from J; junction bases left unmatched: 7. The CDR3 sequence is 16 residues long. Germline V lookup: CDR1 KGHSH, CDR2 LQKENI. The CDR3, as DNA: TGTGCCAGCTCACCCTGGGACAGGGTCGGGACCGGGGAGCTGTTTTTT. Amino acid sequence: CASSPWDRVGTGELFF.

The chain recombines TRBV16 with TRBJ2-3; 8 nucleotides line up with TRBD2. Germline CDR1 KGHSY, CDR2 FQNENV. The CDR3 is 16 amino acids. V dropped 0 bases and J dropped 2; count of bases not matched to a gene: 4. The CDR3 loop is CASSQSRTSLTDTQYF. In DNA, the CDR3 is TGTGCCAGCAGCCAATCGAGGACTAGCCTCACAGATACGCAGTATTTT.

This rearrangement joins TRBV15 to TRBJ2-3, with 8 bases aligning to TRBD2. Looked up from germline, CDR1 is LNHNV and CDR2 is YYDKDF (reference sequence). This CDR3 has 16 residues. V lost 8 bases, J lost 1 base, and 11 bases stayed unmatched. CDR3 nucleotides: TGTGCCACCTACCTAGGGCTAGCGGGCCGCACAGATACGCAGTATTTT. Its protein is CATYLGLAGRTDTQYF.

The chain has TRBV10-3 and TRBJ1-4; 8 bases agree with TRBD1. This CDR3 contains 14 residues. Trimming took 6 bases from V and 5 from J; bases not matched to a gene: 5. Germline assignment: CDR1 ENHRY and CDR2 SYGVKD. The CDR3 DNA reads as TGTGCCATCAGCTTGGACAGGGTAAATGAAAAACTGTTTTTT. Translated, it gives CAISLDRVNEKLFF.

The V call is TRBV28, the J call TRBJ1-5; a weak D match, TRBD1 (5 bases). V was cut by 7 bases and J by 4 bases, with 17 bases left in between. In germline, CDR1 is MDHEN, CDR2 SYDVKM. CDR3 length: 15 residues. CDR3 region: CASISWSAGNQPQHF. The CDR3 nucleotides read TGTGCCAGCATCTCCTGGTCGGCAGGGAATCAGCCCCAGCATTTT.

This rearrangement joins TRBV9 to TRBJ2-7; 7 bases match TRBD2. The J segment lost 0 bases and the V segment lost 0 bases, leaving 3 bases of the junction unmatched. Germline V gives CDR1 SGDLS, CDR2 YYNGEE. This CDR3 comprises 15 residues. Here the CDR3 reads CASSVDGGSSYEQYF. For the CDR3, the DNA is TGTGCCAGCAGCGTAGACGGCGGGAGCTCCTACGAGCAGTACTTC.

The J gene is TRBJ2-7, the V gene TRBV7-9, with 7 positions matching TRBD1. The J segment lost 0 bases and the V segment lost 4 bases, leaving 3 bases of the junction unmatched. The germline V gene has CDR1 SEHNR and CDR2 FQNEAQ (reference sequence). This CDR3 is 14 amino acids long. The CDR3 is CASSSGTDSYEQYF. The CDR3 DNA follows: TGTGCCAGCAGCTCCGGGACAGACTCCTACGAGCAGTACTTC.